The clone carrying this T cell receptor beta chain was observed a few times. The target antigen is unknown. The people who gave samples were healthy Caucasians from Russia, aged roughly 6 to 100. The sample originates from a study of blood T cells in healthy people across ages. V was pared by 3 bases and J by 0 bases, with 20 bases between. This CDR3 region has 18 residues. Study conclusions and caveats: A roughly linear fall in TCR beta diversity per million T cells was seen with increasing age.

The use of a sample-barcoded 5' primer and a J-beta primer mix characterized a second PCR of about 6 to 12 cycles. The template-switch adaptor was a 5' adaptor with 12 random nucleotides. It tagged each cDNA molecule. Each single sample gave us at least 2.5 million CDR3-containing paired-end reads. One entry per CDR3 protein results from TCRdb running MiXCR on the 5' RACE reads. The sample has hundreds of thousands of distinct CDR3 sequences, 58% seen once. The chain links TRBV12-3 or TRBV12-4 to TRBJ1-1, with D possibly being TRBD1 (6 bases). The clonotype originates from a man younger than 45 in good health. Source material: blood. The DNA of the CDR3 is TGTGCCAGCAGTTTCGGCCCTCCGGGACATCTCATGAACACTGAAGCTTTCTTT. This gives the protein CASSFGPPGHLMNTEAFF.